The 26 T cell receptor beta chains given below trace back to one sample, sequenced in a study of beta chain features in type 1 diabetes. What these receptors recognize is not known. Whole-study findings and limits: Type 1 diabetes patients showed a moderate but significant shortening of TCRB CDR3s in all four CD4+ subsets.

What was sequenced were expressed TCRB transcripts, since all of the isolated RNA had been reverse transcribed. Sequencing used immunoSEQ multiplex PCR; TCRdb keeps in-frame clones, though not all of them. Of around 70,000 clones in the sample, about 48% were seen once. The sample was central memory CD4+ T cells from blood. Receptors were obtained from a man aged 30 to 39 with type 1 diabetes.

In its sample, this clone was seen a few times. The chain joins TRBV11-1 to TRBJ2-5, with TRBD2 matching 13 bases. The CDR3 sequence is 16 residues long. Unmatched junction bases numbered 8, after V lost 5 bases and J lost 5 bases. CDR1 SGHAT and CDR2 FQDESV come from the germline V gene (reference sequence). In DNA, the CDR3 is TGTGCCAGCAGCCCTGGGACTAGCGGGAACCTGGAGACCCAGTACTTC. Its translation: CASSPGTSGNLETQYF. The full variable domain, its missing parts supplied by reference TRBV11-1 and TRBJ2-5, is EAEVAQSPRYKITEKSQAVAFWCDPISGHATLYWYRQILGQGPELLVQFQDESVVDDSQLPKDRFSAERLKGVDSTLKIQPAELGDSAMYLCASSPGTSGNLETQYFGPGTRLLVL.

This chain joins TRBV9 and TRBJ2-1; 10 bases align to TRBD2. This CDR3 region has 15 residues. V gave up 5 bases and J gave up 5 bases; unmatched junction bases: 7. The germline V gene has CDR1 SGDLS and CDR2 YYNGEE. The CDR3 reads CASRVRLAGNNEQFF. The CDR3 DNA sequence: TGTGCCAGCAGGGTTCGACTAGCGGGTAACAATGAGCAGTTCTTC.

In this sample, this clone turned up once. The chain uses TRBV25-1 and TRBJ1-1, with TRBD1 matching 9 bases. This CDR3 is built from 13 residues. With V trimmed by 3 bases and J by 9 bases, 5 bases remained unmatched. Germline V gene lookup returns CDR1 MGHDK and CDR2 SYGVNS. In nucleotides, the CDR3 is TGTGCCAGCAGTGACTGGGACAGGGAACAAGCTTTCTTT. This gives the protein CASSDWDREQAFF.

Only a few counts were recorded for this clone. The chain uses TRBV28 and TRBJ2-6; tentative D call: TRBD2 (5 bases). Trimming left V 5 bases short and J 0 bases short, with 11 bases between. Germline CDR1 MDHEN, CDR2 SYDVKM. This CDR3 spans 16 amino acids. The CDR3, as DNA: TGTGCCAGCAGTCCTGGAGCGGACTCTGGGGCCAACGTCCTGACTTTC. This sequence encodes CASSPGADSGANVLTF.

This clone came up once. This chain joins TRBV5-4 and TRBJ2-1; 10 bases are shared with TRBD1. This CDR3 has 15 residues. CDR1 is SGHNT and CDR2 is YYREEE in the germline V gene (reference sequence). The ends lost 5 bases at V and 2 bases at J; junction bases unmatched: 4. CDR3 protein: CASRLDRGAYNEQFF. In nucleotides, the CDR3 is TGTGCCAGCAGACTGGACAGGGGGGCCTACAATGAGCAGTTCTTC.

This clone was seen more than once but under ten times. The genes are TRBV7-9 and TRBJ1-4, with TRBD1 matching 9 bases. V shed 6 bases and J 3 bases; nucleotides not matched to a gene: 8. The germline CDR1 and CDR2 sequences are SEHNR and FQNEAQ (reference sequence). The CDR3 has 16 residues. CDR3 nucleotide sequence: TGTGCCAGCAGGCCCGGGACAGGGTATGCTAATGAAAAACTGTTTTTT. This translates into CASRPGTGYANEKLFF.

This sequence joins TRBV14 and TRBJ2-4; 9 bases match TRBD2. V dropped 1 base and J dropped 5; count of bases not matched to a gene: 9. Germline V gene sequence: CDR1 SGHDN, CDR2 FVKESK. The CDR3 loop spans 17 amino acids. The CDR3 DNA reads TGTGCCAGCAGCCAAGTGTGGGCTAGCGGGGCCCAAAACATTCAGTACTTC. Translation: CASSQVWASGAQNIQYF.

The chain employs TRBV14 and TRBJ2-1; 10 positions match TRBD2. Germline V gives CDR1 SGHDN, CDR2 FVKESK. The ends lost 4 bases at V and 14 bases at J; junction bases unmatched: 8. The CDR3 length is 13 residues. CDR3 bases: TGTGCCAGCAGCCCCCAGCGGGAGGGCCCGGAGTTCTTC. It translates to CASSPQREGPEFF.

This chain connects TRBV2 to TRBJ2-1; the match to TRBD2 covers 8 bases. Looked up from germline, CDR1 is SNHLY and CDR2 is FYNNEI. The CDR3 contains 15 residues. Germline trimming cut 4 bases from V and 7 bases from J; bases unmatched to any gene: 9. The CDR3 loop reads CASSARGLVSNEQFF. The CDR3 DNA sequence: TGTGCCAGCAGTGCAAGGGGACTAGTTTCGAATGAGCAGTTCTTC.

This clone appeared a few times. The chain is built from TRBV25-1 and TRBJ2-7, with 7 bases matching TRBD2. The ends lost 6 bases at V and 7 bases at J; junction bases unmatched: 12. Germline loops: CDR1 MGHDK, CDR2 SYGVNS. The CDR3 has 14 amino acids. The CDR3 here is CASRGGTEGGEQYF. In DNA form, the CDR3 reads TGTGCCAGCAGGGGGGGGACCGAAGGAGGAGAGCAGTACTTC.

This clone has just a few counts. This sequence joins TRBV5-1 and TRBJ2-2, with 9 positions matching TRBD1. Losses at the gene ends were 6 bases for V and 1 base for J; bases not matched to a gene: 10. CDR3 length equals 17 residues. Germline-derived CDR1 and CDR2 are SGHRS and YFSETQ. The CDR3 sequence: CASTTIPGQGNTGELFF. In DNA form, the CDR3 reads TGCGCCAGCACCACCATCCCGGGACAGGGGAACACCGGGGAGCTGTTTTTT.

The chain uses TRBV6-6 and TRBJ2-5, with 8 bases fitting TRBD2. V trimming: 6 bases; J trimming: 1 base; junction bases outside the gene matches: 4. CDR1 and CDR2 from the germline V gene are MNHNY and SVGAGI (reference sequence). This CDR3 is 14 amino acids long. Here the CDR3 reads CASRFGGAQETQYF. CDR3 DNA: TGTGCCAGCAGGTTCGGGGGGGCCCAAGAGACCCAGTACTTC.

The rearrangement joins TRBV10-2 to TRBJ2-3; 10 bases map to TRBD2. Trimming at V came to 4 bases and at J to 4 bases, leaving 2 bases not matched to a gene. CDR1 is WSHSY, CDR2 SAAADI, per germline. The CDR3 loop spans 14 amino acids. CDR3 protein: CASSASGRADTQYF. CDR3 sequence (DNA): TGCGCCAGCAGTGCCAGCGGGAGGGCAGATACGCAGTATTTT.

This clone was seen only a few times. The sample holds other DNA sequences that translate to the same CDR3. The chain combines TRBV4-2 with TRBJ2-1; D is possibly TRBD2 (6 bases). The germline V gene encodes CDR1 LGHNA and CDR2 YNFKEQ. CDR3 length equals 15 residues. V shed 0 bases and J shed 3 bases, with 9 bases lying between them. The DNA of the CDR3 is TGTGCCAGCAGCCAAGATCGGGGACTCTACAATGAGCAGTTCTTC. It codes for CASSQDRGLYNEQFF.

The chain employs TRBV6-1 and TRBJ1-1; D possibly corresponds to TRBD1 (5 bases). Per the germline V gene, CDR1 is MNHNS and CDR2 is SASEGT. This CDR3 contains 14 residues. The ends were cut back, 3 bases at V and 4 bases at J, with 12 bases in the middle. The CDR3 loop is CASSEGGVLTEAFF. DNA of the CDR3: TGTGCCAGCAGTGAGGGAGGGGTACTCACTGAAGCTTTCTTT.

CDR3 loop: CASSEDTGVQYF. CDR3 DNA sequence: TGTGCCAGCAGTGAGGATACGGGGGTTCAGTACTTC. The chain couples TRBV6-1 to TRBJ2-7; possibly TRBD2 for D (6 bases). The CDR3 contains 12 residues. The V end was cut by 3 bases, the J end by 10 bases, with 13 bases between. Germline V gene lookup returns CDR1 MNHNS and CDR2 SASEGT.

The genes are TRBV30 and TRBJ1-4; 7 nucleotides align to TRBD1. Losses at the gene ends were 3 bases for V and 6 bases for J; bases not matched to a gene: 7. The germline CDR1 and CDR2 sequences are GTSNPN and SVGIG (reference sequence). The CDR3 has 14 amino acids. CDR3 in amino acids: CAWSPLGQDEKLFF. The DNA of the CDR3 is TGTGCCTGGAGCCCCCTCGGACAGGATGAAAAACTGTTTTTT.

This clone has a handful of counts. This sequence joins TRBV19 and TRBJ2-7; 7 bases align to TRBD1. Germline lookup yields CDR1 LNHDA and CDR2 SQIVND (reference sequence). Trimming took 4 bases from V and 2 from J; bases not matched to a gene: 8. The CDR3 spans 15 residues. The CDR3 region is CASSTQGLGTYEQYF. CDR3 bases: TGTGCCAGTAGTACACAGGGGCTCGGGACCTACGAGCAGTACTTC. The variable domain in full, completed from reference TRBV19 and TRBJ2-7, reads DGGITQSPKYLFRKEGQNVTLSCEQNLNHDAMYWYRQDPGQGLRLIYYSQIVNDFQKGDIAEGYSVSREKKESFPLTVTSAQKNPTAFYLCASSTQGLGTYEQYFGPGTRLTVT.

The CDR3 DNA reads TGTGCCATCAGTGAGGGTCAAAAGGGGACTGAAGCTTTCTTT. Protein product: CAISEGQKGTEAFF. The genes are TRBV10-3 and TRBJ1-1, with a tentative D call TRBD1 (5 bases). Germline assignment: CDR1 ENHRY and CDR2 SYGVKD. V was pared by 2 bases and J by 5 bases, with 12 bases between. This CDR3 has 14 residues.

This clone was detected a few times. The chain combines TRBV18 with TRBJ2-5; TRBD1 matches at 10 bases. The germline CDR1 and CDR2 sequences are KGHSH and LQKENI. V shed 3 bases, J shed 7 bases, and the junction held 5 bases outside the gene matches. The CDR3 runs to 14 residues. CDR3 region: CASSPQDRGVTQYF. Here the CDR3 DNA reads TGTGCCAGCTCACCTCAGGACAGGGGGGTGACCCAGTACTTC.

This clone was seen a few times. The chain carries TRBV2 and TRBJ2-7; the match to TRBD2 covers 10 bases. The CDR3 totals 16 residues. Germline V gene data show CDR1 as SNHLY and CDR2 as FYNNEI. J gave up 5 bases and V 2 bases, and 9 bases lay outside the gene matches. CDR3 nucleotide sequence: TGTGCCAGCAGTGAAACAGCGGGACTAGCGAGAAACGAGCAGTACTTC. Its translation: CASSETAGLARNEQYF.

This clone was seen a few times. The CDR3 DNA sequence: TGTGCCATCAGTGAACTAGCGGGAGAGGCGCAGTATTTT. It specifies CAISELAGEAQYF. V gene TRBV10-3 combines with J gene TRBJ2-3, with TRBD2 matching over 11 bases. The CDR3 has 13 amino acids. Per the germline V gene, CDR1 is ENHRY and CDR2 is SYGVKD. The ends lost 3 bases at V and 10 bases at J; junction bases unmatched: 3.

The V call is TRBV5-1, the J call TRBJ2-2; possible D gene TRBD1, 5 bases. CDR1 is SGHRS, CDR2 YFSETQ, per germline. Trimming cost V 4 bases and J 0 bases, with 10 bases left between them. The CDR3 extends over 15 amino acids. The CDR3 nucleotides are TGCGCCAGCAGCATCAGGGATTCGAACACCGGGGAGCTGTTTTTT. Protein sequence: CASSIRDSNTGELFF. Based on the CDR3 plus reference TRBV5-1 and TRBJ2-2, the full variable domain is KAGVTQTPRYLIKTRGQQVTLSCSPISGHRSVSWYQQTPGQGLQFLFEYFSETQRNKGNFPGRFSGRQFSNSRSEMNVSTLELGDSALYLCASSIRDSNTGELFFGEGSRLTVL.

The J gene is TRBJ2-7, the V gene TRBV5-6, with D unclear. Germline lookup yields CDR1 SGHDT and CDR2 YYEEEE. This CDR3 has 15 residues. The V gene lost 3 bases and the J gene lost 0 bases, with 13 bases spanning the gap. The DNA of the CDR3 is TGTGCCAGCAGCTCGAGGATGGTGATCTCCTACGAGCAGTACTTC. Its translation is CASSSRMVISYEQYF.

The chain links TRBV30 to TRBJ1-5, with 8 bases that match TRBD1. The CDR3 totals 13 residues. Trimming cost V 5 bases and J 6 bases; bases outside gene matches: 6. Germline CDR1 and CDR2: GTSNPN and SVGIG (reference sequence). CDR3 residues: CAWDDRGGQPQHF. CDR3 sequence (DNA): TGTGCCTGGGACGACAGGGGAGGTCAGCCCCAGCATTTT.

The chain combines TRBV20-1 with TRBJ1-1; D is undetermined. CDR1 is DFQATT, CDR2 SNEGSKA, per germline (reference sequence). V gave up 6 bases and J gave up 3 bases, with 8 bases separating them. The CDR3 has 11 residues. Here the CDR3 reads CSAPADTEAFF. The CDR3 coding sequence is TGCAGTGCCCCGGCGGACACTGAAGCTTTCTTT.